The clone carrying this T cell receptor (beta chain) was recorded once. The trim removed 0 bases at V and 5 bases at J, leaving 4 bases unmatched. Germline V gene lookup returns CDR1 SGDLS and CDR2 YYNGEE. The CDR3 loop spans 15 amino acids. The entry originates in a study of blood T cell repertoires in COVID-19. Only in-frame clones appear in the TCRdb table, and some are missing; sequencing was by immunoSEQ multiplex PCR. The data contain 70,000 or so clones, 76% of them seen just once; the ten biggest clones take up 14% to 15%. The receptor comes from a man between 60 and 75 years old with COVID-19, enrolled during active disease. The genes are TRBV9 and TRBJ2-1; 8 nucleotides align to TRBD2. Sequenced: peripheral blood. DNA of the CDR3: TGTGCCAGCAGCGTAGACGGCGGGGGGCACAATGAGCAGTTCTTC. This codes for CASSVDGGGHNEQFF.